These 19 T cell receptor beta chains originate from one sample sequenced in a study of cytomegalovirus exposure and HLA in healthy donors. Measured with immunoSEQ multiplex PCR; TCRdb has only the in-frame clones, and not every one. The sample includes 150,000 to 200,000 clones, over 80% of them seen just once. Sequencing was carried out using PBMCs. The receptors stem from a man younger than 45 in good health and CMV-seropositive.

The chain carries TRBV5-1 and TRBJ2-1, with 12 bases fitting TRBD1. Germline lookup yields CDR1 SGHRS and CDR2 YFSETQ. CDR3 size: 15 residues. V trimming: 4 bases; J trimming: 6 bases; junction bases outside the gene matches: 5. The CDR3: CASSTPGQGANEQFF. In DNA, the CDR3 is TGCGCCAGCAGCACCCCGGGACAGGGGGCCAATGAGCAGTTCTTC. Looking up the rest from reference TRBV5-1 and TRBJ2-1 gives the full variable domain: KAGVTQTPRYLIKTRGQQVTLSCSPISGHRSVSWYQQTPGQGLQFLFEYFSETQRNKGNFPGRFSGRQFSNSRSEMNVSTLELGDSALYLCASSTPGQGANEQFFGPGTRLTVL.

The chain has TRBV27 and TRBJ2-7, with TRBD2 identical over 11 bases. J was trimmed by 2 bases and V by 3 bases; bases with no gene match: 6. Germline CDR1 is MNHEY and CDR2 is SMNVEV (reference sequence). The CDR3 loop spans 16 amino acids. This CDR3 reads CASSLGTSGPPYEQYF. DNA of the CDR3: TGTGCCAGCAGTTTGGGGACTAGCGGACCCCCCTACGAGCAGTACTTC.

The chain carries TRBV7-6 and TRBJ2-2, with 8 bases aligning to TRBD2. Germline CDR1 is SGHVS and CDR2 is FNYEAQ. V trimming: 1 base; J trimming: 4 bases; junction bases outside the gene matches: 8. The CDR3 has 17 amino acids. The CDR3 nucleotides read TGTGCCAGCAGCTTAGTGGCGGGGGGTGCGGCCACCGGGGAGCTGTTTTTT. As protein: CASSLVAGGAATGELFF. Full variable domain (outside the CDR3, taken from reference TRBV7-6 and TRBJ2-2): GAGVSQSPRYKVTKRGQDVALRCDPISGHVSLYWYRQALGQGPEFLTYFNYEAQQDKSGLPNDRFSAERPEGSISTLTIQRTEQRDSAMYRCASSLVAGGAATGELFFGEGSRLTVL.

This clone appeared many times. The CDR3 loop is CASRNPKGLAGVGEQYF. CDR3 nucleotides: TGTGCCAGCAGGAACCCCAAAGGACTAGCGGGGGTGGGGGAGCAGTACTTC. The chain uses TRBV7-2 and TRBJ2-7; 13 bases are shared with TRBD2. Germline V lookup: CDR1 SGHTA, CDR2 FQGNSA. This CDR3 has 17 amino acids. V shed 6 bases and J 7 bases; nucleotides not matched to a gene: 15.

V gene TRBV7-9 combines with J gene TRBJ2-7; maybe TRBD1 (6 bases). Between the trimmed V and J ends, which lost 3 bases and 2 bases, there was a span of 11 bases. Per the germline V gene, CDR1 is SEHNR and CDR2 is FQNEAQ (reference sequence). This CDR3 has 14 residues. CDR3 protein: CASSFPRGPYEQYF. DNA of the CDR3: TGTGCCAGCAGCTTTCCCAGGGGACCCTACGAGCAGTACTTC. The full variable domain, completed using reference TRBV7-9 and TRBJ2-7, is DTGVSQNPRHKITKRGQNVTFRCDPISEHNRLYWYRQTLGQGPEFLTYFQNEAQLEKSRLLSDRFSAERPKGSFSTLEIQRTEQGDSAMYLCASSFPRGPYEQYFGPGTRLTVT.

This chain joins TRBV7-8 and TRBJ2-5, with D possibly being TRBD1 (6 bases). CDR1 is SGHVS, CDR2 FQNEAQ, per germline. There are 13 residues in the CDR3. Trimming took 6 bases from V and 4 from J, leaving 12 bases between them. The CDR3 DNA is TGTGCCAGCAGGTTGGGACAAGGAGAGACCCAGTACTTC. This encodes CASRLGQGETQYF.

The chain has TRBV4-1 and TRBJ1-3; TRBD1 is a possible D gene (5 bases). V lost 4 bases and J lost 0, with 10 bases in between. Germline V gene sequence: CDR1 MGHRA, CDR2 YSYEKL. The CDR3 has 15 residues. CDR3 amino acids: CASSPGTISGNTIYF. CDR3 bases: TGCGCCAGCAGCCCCGGGACTATCTCTGGAAACACCATATATTTT.

The J gene is TRBJ2-5, the V gene TRBV5-6, with 12 nucleotides matching TRBD1. V gave up 3 bases and J gave up 5 bases; unmatched junction bases: 5. The germline V gene has CDR1 SGHDT and CDR2 YYEEEE. This CDR3 has 15 amino acids. The CDR3 reads CASSYGTGGWETQYF. CDR3 DNA sequence: TGTGCCAGCAGCTACGGGACAGGGGGCTGGGAGACCCAGTACTTC.

The V call is TRBV5-4, the J call TRBJ2-1; 11 bases fit TRBD2. The CDR3 contains 15 residues. Trimming at V came to 6 bases and at J to 4 bases, leaving 6 bases not matched to a gene. CDR1 SGHNT and CDR2 YYREEE come from the germline V gene (reference sequence). CDR3 amino acids: CASTPTSGIYNEQFF. CDR3 DNA: TGTGCCAGCACCCCGACTAGCGGGATTTACAATGAGCAGTTCTTC.

The J gene is TRBJ2-3, the V gene TRBV7-2; no definite D call. CDR3 length: 15 residues. In germline, CDR1 is SGHTA, CDR2 FQGNSA. V was shortened by 4 bases and J by 0 bases, with 11 bases between the two germline ends. DNA for the CDR3: TGTGCCAGCAGCTCCGAAGCCGGGAGCACAGATACGCAGTATTTT. It translates to CASSSEAGSTDTQYF.

The chain has TRBV4-1 and TRBJ2-7; 7 positions agree with TRBD2. Per germline, CDR1 MGHRA and CDR2 YSYEKL. Trimming at V came to 0 bases and at J to 3 bases, leaving 8 bases not matched to a gene. The CDR3 extends over 16 amino acids. This chain's CDR3 is CASSQEPAGVNYEQYF. The CDR3 DNA sequence: TGCGCCAGCAGCCAAGAGCCGGCGGGGGTTAACTACGAGCAGTACTTC.

The V and J genes are TRBV6-5 and TRBJ2-1; 11 bases are shared with TRBD2. This CDR3 is 15 amino acids long. J gave up 5 bases and V 6 bases, and 6 bases lay outside the gene matches. Germline values: CDR1 MNHEY, CDR2 SVGAGI. CDR3 loop: CASSLLAGGHNEQFF. CDR3 coding DNA: TGTGCCAGCAGCCTCCTAGCGGGGGGACACAATGAGCAGTTCTTC.

The chain joins TRBV7-2 to TRBJ1-5, with D unresolved. The CDR3 totals 15 residues. Germline assignment: CDR1 SGHTA and CDR2 FQGNSA. V was cut by 3 bases and J by 3 bases, with 12 bases left in between. The DNA for the CDR3 is TGTGCCAGCAGCTTCTCTTCTTCCCCCAATCAGCCCCAGCATTTT. It encodes CASSFSSSPNQPQHF.

The chain links TRBV19 to TRBJ2-1, with 7 bases matching TRBD1. The V gene's germline CDR1 is LNHDA and CDR2 SQIVND (reference sequence). The length of the CDR3 is 17 residues. V shed 8 bases and J 0 bases; nucleotides not matched to a gene: 13. The CDR3, as DNA: TGTGCCAGTTCCTTCGAGAGAGGGGGCGCCTCCTACAATGAGCAGTTCTTC. This translates into CASSFERGGASYNEQFF. The entire variable domain, with the rest obtained from reference TRBV19 and TRBJ2-1, is as follows: DGGITQSPKYLFRKEGQNVTLSCEQNLNHDAMYWYRQDPGQGLRLIYYSQIVNDFQKGDIAEGYSVSREKKESFPLTVTSAQKNPTAFYLCASSFERGGASYNEQFFGPGTRLTVL.

The V gene is TRBV29-1, the J gene TRBJ1-1; D might be TRBD1 (5 bases). The ends were cut back, 4 bases at V and 0 bases at J, with 15 bases in the middle. The CDR3 contains 15 residues. Looked up from germline, CDR1 is SQVTM and CDR2 is ANQGSEA. The CDR3 nucleotides are TGCAGCGTTGGAGCGGGGTGGGGGATGAACACTGAAGCTTTCTTT. This sequence encodes CSVGAGWGMNTEAFF.

This clone was observed once. V is TRBV9 and J is TRBJ2-6; 8 nucleotides align to TRBD1. The V gene end was trimmed by 3 bases and the J gene end by 0 bases; junction bases not matched to a gene: 11. There are 19 residues in the CDR3. Germline V CDR1 and CDR2: SGDLS, YYNGEE. Here the CDR3 DNA reads TGTGCCAGCAGCGGAGGCGGGACAGGACAAATCTCTGGGGCCAACGTCCTGACTTTC. It yields the protein CASSGGGTGQISGANVLTF.

The chain carries TRBV5-1 and TRBJ2-7; the match to TRBD2 covers 13 bases. V shed 4 bases and J 2 bases; nucleotides not matched to a gene: 3. Germline V lookup: CDR1 SGHRS, CDR2 YFSETQ. The CDR3 totals 15 residues. This CDR3 reads CASSQGLAGAYEQYF. CDR3 nucleotides: TGCGCCAGCAGCCAAGGACTAGCGGGGGCCTACGAGCAGTACTTC.

This clone occurred once. The chain is built from TRBV27 and TRBJ2-7; 9 bases line up with TRBD1. Trimming cost V 0 bases and J 6 bases; bases outside gene matches: 6. This CDR3 comprises 15 residues. The germline gives CDR1 MNHEY, CDR2 SMNVEV (reference sequence). The CDR3 loop reads CASSLSPGQGSEQYF. In nucleotides, the CDR3 is TGTGCCAGCAGTTTATCCCCGGGACAGGGTAGCGAGCAGTACTTC.

This clone occurred a few times. The chain uses TRBV6-5 and TRBJ1-2, with D possibly being TRBD1 (6 bases). Germline CDR1 reads MNHEY; CDR2 reads SVGAGI. This CDR3 has 13 residues. The V end was cut by 6 bases, the J end by 2 bases, with 10 bases between. The CDR3 DNA follows: TGTGCCAGCAGCTTTCAGGGGAACTATGGCTACACCTTC. It specifies CASSFQGNYGYTF.